This T cell receptor beta chain was captured in a study of human T cells and chemical hapten exposure. TCRdb recomputed calls from the RACE reads with MiXCR, one row per CDR3 protein. The table lists around 180,000 distinct CDR3 sequences, approximately 31% of them singletons, with 2.9% in the top ten. Germline values: CDR1 SGHDT, CDR2 YYEEEE. This CDR3 comprises 16 residues. The V end lost 3 bases, the J end lost 1 base, and 13 bases lay between the germline ends. This sample's time point: pre-sensitization, week 0. The treatment: therapeutic diphenylcyclopropenone sensitization with weekly scalp DPC.

This rearrangement joins TRBV5-6 to TRBJ1-4; D is possibly TRBD1 (5 bases). The sequence was obtained from a woman aged 30 to 39 with alopecia areata. Some clones in this sample may be carry-over from other donors' samples. Source: whole blood, taken in connection with sensitization to the hapten diphenylcyclopropenone (DPC). The CDR3 reads CASSSLGRRTNEKLFF. The CDR3 region has the DNA TGTGCCAGCAGCTCCTTGGGACGGCGAACTAATGAAAAACTGTTTTTT.